The TCR beta chain under discussion was sequenced for a study of molecular identifiers for immune sequencing clone quantification. TCRdb independently ran MiXCR on the PCR reads; one entry per CDR3 protein. The sample yields 8,500 to 11,000 distinct CDR3 sequences, 15% to 20% seen once. This clonotype has a count of ten or more. The CDR3 is made up of 16 amino acids. Germline V lookup: CDR1 LNHNV, CDR2 YYDKDF (reference sequence). V was clipped by 0 bases and J by 0 bases, with 10 bases between them. The sequenced sample consisted of naive CD8+ T cells from blood, with Jurkat cell RNA spiked in. Noted subset: FACS-sorted CD8+CD4-CCR7+CD45RA+ naive T cells. The source of this sequence is a human donor in good health. Some libraries in this study had Jurkat cell RNA spiked in. The chain has TRBV15 and TRBJ2-3; D gene uncertain. The CDR3 region has the DNA TGTGCCACCAGCAGAGATTTGATCATCAGCACAGATACGCAGTATTTT. This codes for CATSRDLIISTDTQYF.